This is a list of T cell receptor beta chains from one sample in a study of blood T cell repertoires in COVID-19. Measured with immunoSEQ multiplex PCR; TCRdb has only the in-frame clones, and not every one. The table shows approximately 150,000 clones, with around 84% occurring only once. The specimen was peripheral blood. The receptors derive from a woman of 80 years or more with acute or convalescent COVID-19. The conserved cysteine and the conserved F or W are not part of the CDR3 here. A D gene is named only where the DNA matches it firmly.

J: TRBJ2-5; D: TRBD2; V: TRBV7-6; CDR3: ASSLSGKYQETQY
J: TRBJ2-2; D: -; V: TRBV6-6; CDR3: ASSYRRVAGELF
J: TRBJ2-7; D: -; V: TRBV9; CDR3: ASSVAPGGTAYEQY
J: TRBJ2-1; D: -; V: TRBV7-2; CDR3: ASSELLGSSYNEQF
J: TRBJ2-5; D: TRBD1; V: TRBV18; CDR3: ASSRDRAQETQY
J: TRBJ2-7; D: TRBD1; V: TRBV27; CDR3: ASRTRSGDRGRQY
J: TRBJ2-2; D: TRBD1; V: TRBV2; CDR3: ASSNRGHGELF
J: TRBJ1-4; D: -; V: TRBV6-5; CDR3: ASSPGKANEKLF
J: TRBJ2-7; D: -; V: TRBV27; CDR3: ASSFRAKTYEQY
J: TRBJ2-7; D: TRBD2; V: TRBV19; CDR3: ASKREWYEQY
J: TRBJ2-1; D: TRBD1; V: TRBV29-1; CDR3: SVARTGQNNEQF
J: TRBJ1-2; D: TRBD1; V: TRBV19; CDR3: ASTKDRGTYGYT
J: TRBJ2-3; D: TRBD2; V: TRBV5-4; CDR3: ASSLTSGNADTQY
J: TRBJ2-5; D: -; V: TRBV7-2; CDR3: ASSLGGPVQETQY
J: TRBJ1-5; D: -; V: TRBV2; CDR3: ASSEWQGSQPQH